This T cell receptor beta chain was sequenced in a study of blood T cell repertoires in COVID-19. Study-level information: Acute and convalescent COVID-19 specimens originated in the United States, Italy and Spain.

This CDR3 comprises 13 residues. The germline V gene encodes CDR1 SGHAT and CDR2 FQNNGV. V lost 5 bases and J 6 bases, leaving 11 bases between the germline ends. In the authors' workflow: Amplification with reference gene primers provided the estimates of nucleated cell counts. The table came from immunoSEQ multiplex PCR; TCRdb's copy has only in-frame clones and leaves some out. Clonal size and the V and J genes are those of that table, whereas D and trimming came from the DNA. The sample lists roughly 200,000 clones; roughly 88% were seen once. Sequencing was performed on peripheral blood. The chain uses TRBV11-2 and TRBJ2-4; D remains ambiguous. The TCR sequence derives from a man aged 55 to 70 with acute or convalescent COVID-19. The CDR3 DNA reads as TGTGCCAGCAGCCGCGCGGAACCAAACATTCAGTACTTC. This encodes CASSRAEPNIQYF.